The rows below give T cell receptor beta chains drawn from one sample of a study of blood T cell repertoires in COVID-19. Generated by immunoSEQ multiplex PCR, the TCRdb table keeps only in-frame clones and is missing some. The top ten hold roughly 1.1% of the sample, which has 400,000 or so clones, approximately 92% seen once. Material for sequencing was PBMCs or T cells enriched from blood (not recorded which). The receptors stem from a man aged 25-45 years who had recovered from COVID-19. Each CDR3 is given with its conserved first and last residue.

>TRBJ1-5|TRBV28|15
CASSLSAGIDQPQHF
>TRBJ1-2|TRBV13|15
CASSSRTGGNYGYTF
>TRBJ2-1|TRBV11-2|14
CASSLGSLYNEQFF
>TRBJ1-1|TRBV9|15
CASSGTDRPGAEAFF
>TRBJ2-3|TRBV9|20
CASSVASLSGTTTSTDTQYF
>TRBJ1-4|TRBV28|16
CASSLQGPRTNEKLFF
>TRBJ1-2|TRBV28|14
CASSFGLGGYGYTF
>TRBJ2-1|TRBV28|17
CASSFLAGGRWENEQFF
>TRBJ2-3|TRBV24-1|16
CATSDFRDRGTDTQYF
>TRBJ1-4|TRBV4-1|15
CASSPPLTDNEKLFF
>TRBJ2-6|TRBV6-5|15
CASRHGFVGANVLTF
>TRBJ1-6|TRBV9|14
CASSPGESNSPLHF
>TRBJ2-7|TRBV28|14
CASRSGQGLYEQYF
>TRBJ2-7|TRBV30|13
CAWSGAGSYEQYF
>TRBJ2-1|TRBV18|13
CASSLGLDNEQFF
>TRBJ2-7|TRBV3-1/TRBV3-2|14
CASSQSSGTYEQYF
>TRBJ2-7|TRBV21-1|18
CASSKVVFVTSVSYEQYF
>TRBJ2-1|TRBV19|14
CASRGQGPVNEQFF
>TRBJ1-2|TRBV6-6|15
CASSYSTVEGDRGLF
>TRBJ2-5|TRBV18|16
CASSPLGTGGSETQYF
>TRBJ1-5|TRBV19|15
CASSIGLYSNQPQHF
>TRBJ1-2|TRBV29-1|15
CSVAGQGAGNYGYTF
>TRBJ1-1|TRBV28|16
CASSLGGGRIDTEAFF
>TRBJ2-7|TRBV10-2|13
CATHRGPTYEQYF
>TRBJ2-1|TRBV6-5|12
CASSYLAGEQFF
>TRBJ1-1|TRBV29-1|13
CSVRTALNTEAFF
>TRBJ1-2|TRBV28|13
CASSLNRGGGYTF
>TRBJ2-1|TRBV7-9|15
CASSSRDSLIREQFF
>TRBJ1-4|TRBV28|15
CASSLWDRSGEKLFF
>TRBJ1-5|TRBV4-1|15
CASSQRGLNNQPQHF
>TRBJ2-1|TRBV4-2|21
CASSQEGVVSGGESSYNEQFF
>TRBJ2-5|TRBV3-1/TRBV3-2|14
CASSQLAPQETQYF
>TRBJ2-2|TRBV5-1|19
CASSLDGRLDSGNTGELFF
>TRBJ2-7|TRBV27|15
CASSFMDRGPYEQYF
>TRBJ2-7|TRBV3-1/TRBV3-2|13
CASSGTVAYEQYF
>TRBJ1-4|TRBV5-6|13
CASSLASREKLFF